The rows below give T cell receptor beta chains drawn from one sample of a study of tumor-infiltrating lymphocytes in primary liver carcinoma. TCRdb redid the calling of the multiplex PCR reads with MiXCR, one entry per CDR3 protein. The data hold around 330,000 distinct CDR3 sequences, with 65% observed a single time. Sequencing was carried out using peripheral blood. The receptor source for this set is a man aged 35 to 55 with primary liver carcinoma and hepatitis B virus infection. Both conserved end residues are part of each CDR3. D genes are given only for firm matches. The listing skips clone size in some rows; elsewhere it reads once, few, many or a size class.

V gene: TRBV29-1
J gene: TRBJ2-7
D gene: TRBD2
clone size: many
CDR3 length: 16
CDR3 protein: CSAIGSSGLAIGEQYF
CDR3 DNA: TGCAGCGCGATAGGTTCTTCGGGACTAGCGATCGGTGAGCAGTACTTC

V gene: TRBV6-2/TRBV6-3
J gene: TRBJ1-3
D gene: .
clone size: .
CDR3 length: 17
CDR3 protein: CANSLRDGCTSGNTIYF
CDR3 DNA: TGTGCCAACAGTTTGCGGGACGGATGTACTTCTGGAAACACCATATATTTT

V gene: TRBV5-1
J gene: TRBJ2-5
D gene: TRBD2
clone size: .
CDR3 length: 15
CDR3 protein: CASSFELAGFETQYF
CDR3 DNA: TGCGCCAGCAGCTTTGAACTAGCGGGATTCGAGACCCAGTACTTC

V gene: TRBV6-1
J gene: TRBJ2-1
D gene: TRBD2
clone size: .
CDR3 length: 18
CDR3 protein: CASSEKTSGSGSYNEQFF
CDR3 DNA: TGTGCCAGCAGTGAGAAGACTAGCGGGAGTGGTTCCTACAATGAGCAGTTCTTC

V gene: TRBV11-2
J gene: TRBJ2-7
D gene: .
clone size: .
CDR3 length: 14
CDR3 protein: CASSLVRGPYEYYF
CDR3 DNA: TGTGCCAGCAGCTTAGTGCGGGGACCTTACGAGTACTACTTC

V gene: TRBV4-2
J gene: TRBJ2-3
D gene: .
clone size: .
CDR3 length: 15
CDR3 protein: CASSQGGGRTDTQYF
CDR3 DNA: TGTGCCAGCAGCCAAGGGGGTGGCCGCACGGATACGCAGTATTTT

V gene: TRBV6-5
J gene: TRBJ2-4
D gene: TRBD1
clone size: many
CDR3 length: 18
CDR3 protein: CASSSPRDRAMAKNIQYF
CDR3 DNA: TGTGCCAGCAGTTCCCCCCGTGACAGGGCGATGGCCAAAAACATTCAGTACTTC

V gene: TRBV28
J gene: TRBJ2-7
D gene: TRBD2
clone size: .
CDR3 length: 15
CDR3 protein: CASSIRTSGRSEQYF
CDR3 DNA: TGTGCCAGCAGTATCAGGACTAGCGGGAGAAGCGAGCAGTACTTC

V gene: TRBV6-6
J gene: TRBJ2-1
D gene: TRBD2
clone size: few
CDR3 length: 16
CDR3 protein: CASDSVPGGSYNEQFF
CDR3 DNA: TGTGCCAGCGATAGCGTTCCGGGAGGATCCTACAATGAGCAGTTCTTC

V gene: TRBV12-3/TRBV12-4
J gene: TRBJ2-7
D gene: TRBD2
clone size: once
CDR3 length: 13
CDR3 protein: CASSQTGGWEQCF
CDR3 DNA: TGTGCCAGCAGCCAAACGGGAGGTTGGGAGCAGTGCTTC

V gene: TRBV5-5
J gene: TRBJ2-3
D gene: TRBD1
clone size: few
CDR3 length: 13
CDR3 protein: CASSMDRVLTQYF
CDR3 DNA: TGTGCCAGCAGCATGGACAGGGTCCTTACGCAGTATTTT

V gene: TRBV11-1
J gene: TRBJ2-1
D gene: .
clone size: .
CDR3 length: 14
CDR3 protein: CASSLAGYGPEQFF
CDR3 DNA: TGTGCCAGCAGCTTAGCTGGATACGGGCCTGAGCAGTTCTTC

V gene: TRBV24-1
J gene: TRBJ2-3
D gene: .
clone size: .
CDR3 length: 14
CDR3 protein: CATSRGSPTDTQYF
CDR3 DNA: TGTGCCACCAGTCGTGGCAGCCCCACAGATACGCAGTATTTT

V gene: TRBV7-8
J gene: TRBJ1-5
D gene: .
clone size: .
CDR3 length: 14
CDR3 protein: CASSLALEGSPQHF
CDR3 DNA: TGTGCCAGCAGCTTAGCGCTGGAGGGCTCGCCCCAGCATTTT

V gene: TRBV24-1
J gene: TRBJ2-3
D gene: .
clone size: .
CDR3 length: 14
CDR3 protein: CATSGYRSTDTQYF
CDR3 DNA: TGTGCCACCAGTGGTTACAGGAGCACAGATACGCAGTATTTT

V gene: TRBV7-8
J gene: TRBJ2-2
D gene: TRBD2
clone size: many
CDR3 length: 16
CDR3 protein: CASSPGLAINTGELFF
CDR3 DNA: TGTGCCAGCAGCCCCGGACTAGCTATAAACACCGGGGAGCTGTTTTTT

V gene: TRBV6-6
J gene: TRBJ2-4
D gene: TRBD2
clone size: .
CDR3 length: 17
CDR3 protein: CASSNSSGGAAKNIQYF
CDR3 DNA: TGTGCCAGCAGTAACTCGTCGGGAGGGGCGGCCAAAAACATTCAGTACTTC

V gene: TRBV29-1
J gene: TRBJ2-2
D gene: .
clone size: .
CDR3 length: 16
CDR3 protein: CSVEAPGRAYTGKPFF
CDR3 DNA: TGCAGCGTTGAAGCCCCGGGCCGAGCCTACACCGGGAAGCCGTTTTTT

V gene: TRBV10-2
J gene: TRBJ2-7
D gene: .
clone size: .
CDR3 length: 14
CDR3 protein: CASRDSGRSYEQYF
CDR3 DNA: TGCGCCAGCAGGGATAGCGGACGGTCCTACGAGCAGTACTTC

V gene: TRBV5-1
J gene: TRBJ2-7
D gene: .
clone size: many
CDR3 length: 15
CDR3 protein: CASSLEVSLEGEQYF
CDR3 DNA: TGCGCCAGCAGCTTAGAGGTCTCTCTAGAAGGCGAGCAGTACTTC

V gene: TRBV4-1
J gene: TRBJ2-1
D gene: .
clone size: many
CDR3 length: 16
CDR3 protein: CASSQEGGNYYNEQFF
CDR3 DNA: TGCGCCAGCAGCCAAGAAGGGGGGAACTACTACAATGAGCAGTTCTTC

V gene: TRBV28
J gene: TRBJ2-7
D gene: TRBD1
clone size: many
CDR3 length: 15
CDR3 protein: CASTSPGTGTYEQYF
CDR3 DNA: TGTGCCAGCACCTCTCCCGGGACAGGGACCTACGAGCAGTACTTC

V gene: TRBV5-1
J gene: TRBJ1-1
D gene: .
clone size: .
CDR3 length: 13
CDR3 protein: CASSPAIVIEAFF
CDR3 DNA: TGCGCCAGCAGCCCGGCAATAGTGATTGAAGCTTTCTTT

V gene: TRBV6-1
J gene: TRBJ2-5
D gene: TRBD2
clone size: .
CDR3 length: 14
CDR3 protein: CANSQGLAQETQYF
CDR3 DNA: TGTGCCAACAGTCAGGGACTAGCTCAAGAGACCCAGTACTTC

V gene: TRBV10-3
J gene: TRBJ1-6
D gene: .
clone size: .
CDR3 length: 14
CDR3 protein: CAIRERSQDSPFHF
CDR3 DNA: TGTGCCATCCGTGAAAGGTCTCAGGATTCACCCTTCCACTTC

V gene: TRBV6-2/TRBV6-3
J gene: TRBJ2-1
D gene: .
clone size: .
CDR3 length: 16
CDR3 protein: CASNLSGVRSYNEQFF
CDR3 DNA: TGTGCCAGCAACCTATCCGGGGTGAGATCCTACAATGAGCAGTTCTTC

V gene: TRBV6-5
J gene: TRBJ2-3
D gene: TRBD2
clone size: many
CDR3 length: 14
CDR3 protein: CASSYEAGVTAQYF
CDR3 DNA: TGTGCCAGCAGTTACGAGGCGGGAGTCACGGCGCAGTATTTT

V gene: TRBV4-1
J gene: TRBJ2-7
D gene: .
clone size: .
CDR3 length: 13
CDR3 protein: CASSPPGAREQYF
CDR3 DNA: TGCGCCAGCAGCCCCCCGGGGGCGCGCGAGCAGTACTTC